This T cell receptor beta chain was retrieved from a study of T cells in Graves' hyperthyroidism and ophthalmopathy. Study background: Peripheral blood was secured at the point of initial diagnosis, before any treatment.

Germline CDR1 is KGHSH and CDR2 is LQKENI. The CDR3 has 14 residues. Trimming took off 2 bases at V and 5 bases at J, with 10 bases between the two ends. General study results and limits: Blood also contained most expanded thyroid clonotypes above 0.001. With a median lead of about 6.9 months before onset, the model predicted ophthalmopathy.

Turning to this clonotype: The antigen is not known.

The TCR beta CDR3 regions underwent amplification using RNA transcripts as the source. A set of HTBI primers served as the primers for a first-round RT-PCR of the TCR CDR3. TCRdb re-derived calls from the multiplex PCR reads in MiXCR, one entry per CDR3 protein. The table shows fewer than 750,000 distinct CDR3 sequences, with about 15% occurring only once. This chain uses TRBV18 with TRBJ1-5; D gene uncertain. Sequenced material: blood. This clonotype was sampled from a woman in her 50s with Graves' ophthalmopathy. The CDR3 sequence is CASSPGQSYQPQHF. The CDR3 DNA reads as TGTGCCAGCTCACCAGGCCAGTCCTATCAGCCCCAGCATTTT.